These T cell receptor beta chains were read from a single sample in a study of blood T cell repertoires in COVID-19. The assay was immunoSEQ multiplex PCR, and TCRdb's table has in-frame clones only and misses some. The repertoire holds about 70,000 clones, approximately 83% seen once, with 9.5% to 15% in the top ten. Sequences were obtained from peripheral blood. These receptors were obtained from a human donor in a cohort sampled during active COVID-19. Both conserved end residues are part of each CDR3. D genes are given only for firm matches.

CDR3 protein	V gene	J gene	D gene
CASSQSRGANTEAFF	TRBV6-2/TRBV6-3	TRBJ1-1	-
CASSPRQGTGELFF	TRBV7-2	TRBJ2-2	TRBD1
CAWTIGLPRGYTF	TRBV30	TRBJ1-2	-
CASSYAEQGPNTGELFF	TRBV12-1	TRBJ2-2	-
CASMAGQGEGIQPQHF	TRBV7-9	TRBJ1-5	TRBD1
CASSYGRRGGDEQYF	TRBV6-2/TRBV6-3	TRBJ2-7	TRBD1
CASSLYRSGGDF	TRBV4-1	TRBJ2-5	TRBD2
CASSLSPGTSGGTQETQYF	TRBV7-6	TRBJ2-5	TRBD2
CSVGWEIYEQYF	TRBV29-1	TRBJ2-7	-
CASSPQTGGWNEQYF	TRBV18	TRBJ2-7	TRBD1
CASGRGGSPYEQYF	TRBV6-5	TRBJ2-7	TRBD2
CASSAGQYNEQFF	TRBV7-8	TRBJ2-1	-
CASSTQVRETQYF	TRBV12-3/TRBV12-4	TRBJ2-5	-
CASSTQGGSGYTF	TRBV18	TRBJ1-2	TRBD1
CASSPVAGGVEDTQYF	TRBV5-1	TRBJ2-3	TRBD2
CASSQYNNGETQYF	TRBV14	TRBJ2-5	-
CASTTDYPYEQYF	TRBV10-1	TRBJ2-7	-
CASSLAGLAGGQNEQFF	TRBV28	TRBJ2-1	TRBD2
CASSYSGQFNEKLFF	TRBV6-6	TRBJ1-4	-
CASSVRTGGINGYTF	TRBV9	TRBJ1-2	TRBD1
CASSPDRAGTEAFF	TRBV7-9	TRBJ1-1	TRBD1
CASSYHAETQYF	TRBV6-6	TRBJ2-5	-
CASSLGGGPYNEQFF	TRBV7-2	TRBJ2-1	TRBD2
CASSPTGPPENTQYF	TRBV18	TRBJ2-3	-
CASSLGTGGEPGANVLTF	TRBV5-4	TRBJ2-6	TRBD1
CASSVELSGGYGYTF	TRBV9	TRBJ1-2	-
CASSQDVSGGAYEQYF	TRBV4-1	TRBJ2-7	TRBD2
CASSQGGQGPTYEQYF	TRBV13	TRBJ2-7	TRBD1
CASSRLAEYEQYF	TRBV6-6	TRBJ2-7	TRBD2
CASSLVAGPLSGELFF	TRBV27	TRBJ2-2	-
CASSHGLAGIYNEQFF	TRBV11-2	TRBJ2-1	TRBD2
CASSPPFGTGNGYTF	TRBV6-5	TRBJ1-2	TRBD1
CATSERGIEQFF	TRBV24-1	TRBJ2-1	-
CASSETVGYGYTF	TRBV12-3/TRBV12-4	TRBJ1-2	-
CASSALAGSSGGELFF	TRBV2	TRBJ2-2	-
CAGHGGLNTGELFF	TRBV6-5	TRBJ2-2	-
CASSLFDRGPGYNQPQHF	TRBV28	TRBJ1-5	TRBD1
CASSLLGTFYEQYF	TRBV28	TRBJ2-7	-
CASRQTGDRGLGETQYF	TRBV27	TRBJ2-5	TRBD1
CASSQNSGQGGEQYF	TRBV18	TRBJ2-7	-